This TCR beta chain was recorded in a study of T cell responses to AZD1222 COVID-19 vaccine. Method: immunoSEQ multiplex PCR; TCRdb's copy keeps in-frame clones and lacks some. The data contain roughly 130,000 clones, about 85% of them singletons. This clone occurred a few times. Germline V gene lookup returns CDR1 SGHRS and CDR2 YFSETQ. The CDR3 covers 14 residues. Trimming left V 0 bases short and J 2 bases short, with 9 bases between. The sample was peripheral blood, taken on day 0 of AZD1222 vaccination. This chain joins TRBV5-1 and TRBJ2-7, with a tentative D call TRBD1 (5 bases). This sequence originates from an adult in good health. CDR3 sequence reads: CASSLDTGPYEQYF. DNA for the CDR3: TGCGCCAGCAGCTTGGATACAGGACCCTACGAGCAGTACTTC.